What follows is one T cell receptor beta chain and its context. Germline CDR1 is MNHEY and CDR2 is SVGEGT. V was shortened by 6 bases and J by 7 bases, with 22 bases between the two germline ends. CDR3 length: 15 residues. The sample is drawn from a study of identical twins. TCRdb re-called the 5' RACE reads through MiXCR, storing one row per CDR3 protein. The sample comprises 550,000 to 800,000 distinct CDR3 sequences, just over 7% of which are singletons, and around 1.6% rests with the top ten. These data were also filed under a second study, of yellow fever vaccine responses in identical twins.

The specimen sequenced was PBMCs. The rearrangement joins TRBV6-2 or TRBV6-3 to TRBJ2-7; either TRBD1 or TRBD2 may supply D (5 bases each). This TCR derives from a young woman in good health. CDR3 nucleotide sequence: TGTGCCAGCAGGGAGTCTGTGGGACGTCTTGGGGAGCAGTACGTC. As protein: CASRESVGRLGEQYV.